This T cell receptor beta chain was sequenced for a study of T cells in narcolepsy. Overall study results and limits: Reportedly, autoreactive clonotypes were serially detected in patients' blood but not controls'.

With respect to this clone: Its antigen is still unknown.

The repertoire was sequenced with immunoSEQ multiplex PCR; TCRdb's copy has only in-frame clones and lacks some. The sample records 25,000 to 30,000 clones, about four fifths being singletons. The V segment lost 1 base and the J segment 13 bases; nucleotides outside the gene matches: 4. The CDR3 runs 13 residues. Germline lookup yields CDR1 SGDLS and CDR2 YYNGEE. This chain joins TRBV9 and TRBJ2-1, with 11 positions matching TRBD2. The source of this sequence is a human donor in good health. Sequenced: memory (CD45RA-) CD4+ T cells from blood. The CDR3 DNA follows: TGTGCCAGCAGCGTAACCCTAGCGGGGGGCCAGTTCTTC. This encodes CASSVTLAGGQFF.